These T cell receptor beta chains were read from a single sample in a study of cytomegalovirus exposure and HLA in healthy donors. Assay: immunoSEQ multiplex PCR; the TCRdb copy retains only in-frame clones and omits some. The data contain 100,000 to 150,000 clones, around 81% of them singletons. Sequencing was performed on PBMCs. The receptors come from a man aged 18 to 29 in good health and CMV-seronegative. Both conserved end residues are part of each CDR3. A D gene is named only where the DNA matches it firmly. Size values are once, few and many counts, or a class for expanded clones, and some rows have none.

J	D	V	length	size	DNA	CDR3
TRBJ1-5	NA	TRBV10-3	13	NA	TGTGCCATCAGCCTTCCGGGGGGAGAGGGGAAGCATTTT	CAISLPGGEGKHF
TRBJ1-1	TRBD1	TRBV5-6	15	few	TGTGCCAGCAGCCTTCCGGGACAGGGTGGCACTGAAGCTTTCTTT	CASSLPGQGGTEAFF
TRBJ2-5	TRBD1	TRBV11-2	16	NA	TGTGCCAGCAGCCTGGGCAGGGGGCGAGGTCAAGAGACCCAGTACTTC	CASSLGRGRGQETQYF
TRBJ1-5	TRBD1	TRBV5-6	14	NA	TGTGCCAGCAGCTTGGGGACAGGGAATCAGCCCCAGCATTTT	CASSLGTGNQPQHF
TRBJ1-3	TRBD1	TRBV2	16	NA	TGTGCCAGCAGTAGGGCCGGGACAGGGAGTGGAAACACCATATATTTT	CASSRAGTGSGNTIYF
TRBJ2-1	NA	TRBV12-2	15	NA	TGTGCAAGACCGAATCTGAGTTACTCCTACAATGAGCAGTTCTTC	CARPNLSYSYNEQFF
TRBJ2-3	TRBD2	TRBV5-6	15	NA	TGTGCCAGCAGCCAGCTAGCGGGGGGGCTAAATACGCAGTATTTT	CASSQLAGGLNTQYF
TRBJ2-7	TRBD1	TRBV19	12	NA	TGTGCCAGTGGTTCACAGGGGTACGAGCAGTACTTC	CASGSQGYEQYF
TRBJ1-3	TRBD1	TRBV5-1	15	NA	TGCGCCAGCAGCGCTGCAGGGGGATCTGGAAACACCATATATTTT	CASSAAGGSGNTIYF
TRBJ1-6	TRBD1	TRBV6-1	19	NA	TGTGCCAGCAGTGGCCCGGGACAGGGGGCAGGCTCCTATAATTCACCCCTCCACTTT	CASSGPGQGAGSYNSPLHF
TRBJ1-6	NA	TRBV9	17	NA	TGTGCCAGCAGCGTAGGAGGCAGAAGCTCCTATAATTCACCCCTCCACTTT	CASSVGGRSSYNSPLHF
TRBJ2-7	TRBD1	TRBV9	17	NA	TGTGCCAGCGCGACCAGTGCAGGAGGACAGGGGGCCTACGAGCAGTACTTC	CASATSAGGQGAYEQYF
TRBJ1-5	NA	TRBV27	12	NA	TGTGCCAGCAGTTTTATAGATCAGCCCCAGCATTTT	CASSFIDQPQHF
TRBJ1-5	NA	TRBV30	13	NA	TGTGCCTGGAGTGTAGGCGGGAATCAGCCCCAGCATTTT	CAWSVGGNQPQHF
TRBJ2-7	NA	TRBV7-9	18	NA	TGTGCCAGCAGCACGAATAAACCGGGACACCAACCCCCCTACGAGCAGTACTTC	CASSTNKPGHQPPYEQYF
TRBJ1-1	NA	TRBV1	18	NA	TGCACCAGCAGCCCGCGAACCCCAAAAGCGGGGGGCTACACTGAAGCTTTCTTT	CTSSPRTPKAGGYTEAFF
TRBJ1-1	NA	TRBV9	13	NA	TGTGCCAGCAGCGTAGAGGTTCGGGGATCGGCTTTCTTT	CASSVEVRGSAFF
TRBJ1-5	NA	TRBV19	15	NA	TGTGCCAGTACCATTTCCGGACAGTTCAATCAGCCCCAGCATTTT	CASTISGQFNQPQHF
TRBJ2-5	TRBD1	TRBV18	13	few	TGTGCCAGCTCACGGGGACAGCAAGAGACCCAGTACTTC	CASSRGQQETQYF
TRBJ2-3	TRBD1	TRBV10-3	16	NA	TGTGCCATCAGTGCCACGACAGGGGCCTTCACAGATACGCAGTATTTT	CAISATTGAFTDTQYF
TRBJ2-1	TRBD2	TRBV5-4	12	NA	TGTGCCAGCAGCCGGGCGGGAGATGAGCAGTTCTTC	CASSRAGDEQFF
TRBJ1-2	NA	TRBV4-1	14	NA	TGCGCCAGCAGCCAAGGTGGGCAGAATTATGGCTACACCTTC	CASSQGGQNYGYTF
TRBJ2-3	TRBD1	TRBV6-4	14	few	TGTGCCAGCAGTGGGACAGGGGGCGCAGATACGCAGTATTTT	CASSGTGGADTQYF
TRBJ2-5	NA	TRBV4-3	15	NA	TGCGCCAGCAGCCAAGATAAGCGCCGCGGAGAGACCCAGTACTTC	CASSQDKRRGETQYF
TRBJ2-3	TRBD2	TRBV9	17	NA	TGTGCCAGCAGCGTAGGGCCCAGCGGGGGCAGCACAGATACGCAGTATTTT	CASSVGPSGGSTDTQYF
TRBJ2-1	TRBD1	TRBV19	15	NA	TGTGCCAGTAGTGAGGGACAGAGCTCCTACAATGAGCAGTTCTTC	CASSEGQSSYNEQFF
TRBJ2-1	NA	TRBV7-2	12	NA	TGTGCCAGCACCCTTGGCAGTCGTGAGCAGTTCTTC	CASTLGSREQFF
TRBJ2-7	NA	TRBV7-9	13	NA	TGTGCCAGCAGCTTTTCAGGGGTAGGCGAGCAGTACTTC	CASSFSGVGEQYF
TRBJ2-1	TRBD2	TRBV27	16	NA	TGTGCCAGCAGTCTACTAAGCGGGGGGTACTACAATGAGCAGTTCTTC	CASSLLSGGYYNEQFF
TRBJ2-5	TRBD1	TRBV7-8	16	NA	TGTGCCAGCAGCGTACCGGGACAGGGGAAGCAAGAGACCCAGTACTTC	CASSVPGQGKQETQYF
TRBJ2-7	NA	TRBV4-2	16	NA	TGTGCCAGCAGCCACTCGGGCAGGGTCGCAAGGGGCGAGCAGTACTTC	CASSHSGRVARGEQYF
TRBJ1-3	TRBD1	TRBV12-5	14	once	TGTGCTAGTGACCGGACAGGGGGTGGAAACACCATATATTTT	CASDRTGGGNTIYF
TRBJ1-5	NA	TRBV6-1	15	NA	TGTGCCAGCAGTGAAGCGGCAGGCGGCAATCAGCCCCAGCATTTT	CASSEAAGGNQPQHF
TRBJ1-2	NA	TRBV4-1	15	NA	TGCGCCAGCAGCCAAGCGCATCCTTCTAGGTATGGCTACACCTTC	CASSQAHPSRYGYTF
TRBJ2-7	NA	TRBV10-3	13	NA	TGTGCCATCAGAACGGGATATTCCTACGAGCAGTACTTC	CAIRTGYSYEQYF
TRBJ1-5	TRBD1	TRBV30	13	NA	TGTGCCTGGAGTGGGACAGGGGATCAGCCCCAGCATTTT	CAWSGTGDQPQHF
TRBJ1-6	NA	TRBV30	13	NA	TGTGCCTGGAGTCCCCAGGGTAATTCCCCCCTCCACTTT	CAWSPQGNSPLHF
TRBJ2-3	TRBD2	TRBV28	14	NA	TGTGCCAGCAGTCTCCGGGGGGGCACAGATACGCAGTATTTT	CASSLRGGTDTQYF
TRBJ1-6	NA	TRBV30	13	NA	TGTGCCTGGAGTGACAGGCATAATTCACCCCTCCACTTT	CAWSDRHNSPLHF
TRBJ1-3	TRBD1	TRBV30	13	few	TGTGCCTTACAACAGGGGGCGGGAAACACCATATATTTT	CALQQGAGNTIYF
TRBJ2-2	NA	TRBV4-3	17	once	TGCGCCAGCAGCCTTGGCGGCGGGGATAGAGCTTGGGGGGAGCTGTTTTTT	CASSLGGGDRAWGELFF
TRBJ1-2	TRBD1	TRBV27	12	NA	TGTGCCAGCAGTTCTGGGACAGGGGAATACACCTTC	CASSSGTGEYTF
TRBJ1-1	NA	TRBV10-2	15	NA	TGCGCCAGCAAAGGGCGGTCCCTCGGAGGCACTGAAGCTTTCTTT	CASKGRSLGGTEAFF
TRBJ1-2	NA	TRBV7-3	15	NA	TGTGCCAGCAGCTTATACCGGAGTAGTTCCTATGGCTACACCTTC	CASSLYRSSSYGYTF
TRBJ2-7	TRBD1	TRBV11-2	14	few	TGTGCCAGCAGCACGGACAGGGGAAGCTACGAGCAGTACTTC	CASSTDRGSYEQYF
TRBJ1-6	TRBD1	TRBV30	13	NA	TGTGCCTGGAATCAGGGGGGCAGGTCACCCCTCCACTTT	CAWNQGGRSPLHF
TRBJ2-6	TRBD1	TRBV19	17	few	TGTGCCAGTAGTATGTGGGACAGGGGACCTGGGGCCAACGTCCTGACTTTC	CASSMWDRGPGANVLTF
TRBJ1-1	NA	TRBV25-1	14	NA	TGTGCCAGCAGTGTGTCCCAGGTGAACACTGAAGCTTTCTTT	CASSVSQVNTEAFF
TRBJ1-6	NA	TRBV28	18	few	TGTGCCAGCATTCTACGTACAGGGAAGAGCTCCTATAATTCACCCCTCCACTTT	CASILRTGKSSYNSPLHF
TRBJ1-6	NA	TRBV9	15	NA	TGTGCCAGCAGCGTAGCCGCAGGGAGGTTTTCACCCCTCCACTTT	CASSVAAGRFSPLHF
TRBJ1-5	NA	TRBV11-2	13	NA	TGTGCCAGCAGCTTTCGAAGGGGTGAGCCCCAGCATTTT	CASSFRRGEPQHF
TRBJ2-1	TRBD1	TRBV30	13	NA	TGTGCCTGGATCCGGGACAGGGACAATGAGCAGTTCTTC	CAWIRDRDNEQFF
TRBJ2-7	TRBD1	TRBV11-2	17	NA	TGTGCCAGCAGCTTAAGACAGGGGAAGTCCCGCTCCTACGAGCAGTACTTC	CASSLRQGKSRSYEQYF
TRBJ1-6	TRBD1	TRBV2	12	NA	TGTGCCAGCGACAGGGGAAATTCACCCCTCCACTTT	CASDRGNSPLHF
TRBJ1-2	NA	TRBV5-1	15	NA	TGCGCCAGCAGCTTTAGTGACCCGGGATTCTATGGCTACACCTTC	CASSFSDPGFYGYTF
TRBJ1-4	TRBD1	TRBV5-1	15	NA	TGCGCCAGCAGCTTGGCAGGGGGCACTAATGAAAAACTGTTTTTT	CASSLAGGTNEKLFF